Listed here are 27 T cell receptor beta chains from one sample, sequenced in a study of T cell changes during pregnancy in multiple sclerosis. Assay used: immunoSEQ multiplex PCR; TCRdb lists only in-frame clones, some missing. Among tens of thousands of clones listed, roughly 91% were seen once. Sequencing was performed on CD4+ T cells from peripheral blood mononuclear cells, taken in the first trimester of pregnancy. The receptor source for this set is a female donor with multiple sclerosis, enrolled in a pregnancy study.

V is TRBV6-4 and J is TRBJ2-4, with TRBD1 identical over 7 bases. With 6 bases clipped from V and 4 bases from J, the junction kept 12 bases outside the gene matches. The CDR3 spans 16 residues. Germline V gene data show CDR1 as MRHNA and CDR2 as SNTAGT. The CDR3: CASSANRDSEKNIQYF. The CDR3 region has the DNA TGTGCCAGCAGCGCCAACCGGGACAGCGAGAAAAACATTCAGTACTTC.

This clone was seen once. The genes are TRBV4-1 and TRBJ1-1, with 7 bases identical to TRBD1. In germline, CDR1 is MGHRA, CDR2 YSYEKL. The V segment lost 5 bases and the J segment 6 bases; nucleotides outside the gene matches: 12. The CDR3 is 15 residues long. This CDR3 reads CASSSRLGTAAEAFF. The CDR3, as DNA: TGCGCCAGCAGCTCCCGCCTTGGGACAGCGGCTGAAGCTTTCTTT.

The chain is built from TRBV5-1 and TRBJ2-1; D might be TRBD1 (6 bases). Trimming removed 2 bases at V and 4 bases at J, with 13 bases between. Germline CDR1 reads SGHRS; CDR2 reads YFSETQ. CDR3 length: 15 amino acids. The CDR3 region has the DNA TGCGCCAGCAGCTTAAGGACAGATCTTTACAATGAGCAGTTCTTC. Its translation is CASSLRTDLYNEQFF.

This clone was found a few times. The chain is built from TRBV6-1 and TRBJ1-1, with 7 bases fitting TRBD1. Germline V CDR1 and CDR2: MNHNS, SASEGT. With 2 bases clipped from V and 1 base from J, the junction kept 13 bases outside the gene matches. The CDR3 contains 18 residues. The CDR3 protein is CASSERTSMGQRNTEAFF. The CDR3 DNA sequence: TGTGCCAGCAGTGAAAGAACTTCTATGGGACAGAGGAACACTGAAGCTTTCTTT.

V gene TRBV5-4 combines with J gene TRBJ2-5; 9 nucleotides match TRBD1. The trim removed 4 bases at V and 5 bases at J, leaving 12 bases unmatched. This CDR3 spans 16 amino acids. Germline V lookup: CDR1 SGHNT, CDR2 YYREEE (reference sequence). DNA of the CDR3: TGTGCCAGCAGCCACGCTCGGGGGACAGGGACGGAGACCCAGTACTTC. It yields the protein CASSHARGTGTETQYF. Complete variable domain (other parts from reference TRBV5-4 and TRBJ2-5): ETGVTQSPTHLIKTRGQQVTLRCSSQSGHNTVSWYQQALGQGPQFIFQYYREEENGRGNFPPRFSGLQFPNYSSELNVNALELDDSALYLCASSHARGTGTETQYFGPGTRLLVL.

The genes are TRBV19 and TRBJ1-5; tentatively, D is TRBD1 (6 bases). V was shortened by 8 bases and J by 0 bases, with 14 bases between the two germline ends. From germline, CDR1 is LNHDA and CDR2 SQIVND (reference sequence). CDR3 length: 15 amino acids. CDR3 in amino acids: CASERGGLSNQPQHF. The CDR3, as DNA: TGTGCCAGTGAAAGGGGGGGGCTTAGCAATCAGCCCCAGCATTTT.

In its sample, this clone was seen once. The rearrangement joins TRBV9 to TRBJ2-3; weak D call: TRBD2 (6 bases). The V and J ends lost 3 bases and 8 bases respectively, with 13 bases between them. The CDR3 totals 13 residues. Germline CDR1 is SGDLS and CDR2 is YYNGEE. The chain's CDR3 is CASSGPLASTQYF. In DNA, the CDR3 is TGTGCCAGCAGCGGCCCACTAGCTTCTACGCAGTATTTT.

V usage is TRBV19 and J usage is TRBJ1-2; D remains unclear. Germline CDR1 is LNHDA and CDR2 is SQIVND (reference sequence). This CDR3 comprises 14 residues. Trimming shortened V by 5 bases and J by 0 bases, and 10 bases separated the two germline ends. CDR3 in amino acids: CASSSSTANYGYTF. The CDR3 DNA reads TGTGCCAGTAGTTCCTCAACAGCTAACTATGGCTACACCTTC.

The chain links TRBV6-6 to TRBJ2-7; D possibly corresponds to TRBD1 (5 bases). Germline CDR1 and CDR2: MNHNY and SVGAGI (reference sequence). V lost 4 bases, J lost 7 bases, and 8 bases lay in between. This CDR3 contains 11 residues. The CDR3: CASSLGVEQYF. The CDR3 DNA sequence: TGTGCCAGCAGTTTAGGGGTAGAGCAGTACTTC.

The rearrangement links TRBV19 to TRBJ2-6, with TRBD1 identical over 12 bases. The CDR3 spans 18 residues. Germline CDR1 is LNHDA and CDR2 is SQIVND (reference sequence). Unmatched junction bases numbered 7, after V lost 6 bases and J lost 1 base. CDR3 sequence (DNA): TGTGCCAGTAGCCTTCCGGGACAGGGGGCGTCTGGGGCCAACGTCCTGACTTTC. Translating gives CASSLPGQGASGANVLTF.

The chain employs TRBV4-1 and TRBJ1-2, with 9 nucleotides matching TRBD1. Germline loops: CDR1 MGHRA, CDR2 YSYEKL. This CDR3 has 16 residues. Trimming removed 1 base from V and 8 bases from J; junction bases left unmatched: 11. The CDR3 spells CASSQVYPGTGNGYTF. DNA for the CDR3: TGCGCCAGCAGCCAAGTATATCCCGGGACAGGGAACGGCTACACCTTC.

The V and J genes are TRBV2 and TRBJ1-5, with 8 bases identical to TRBD1. The CDR3 totals 13 residues. V shed 11 bases, J shed 4 bases, and the junction held 7 bases outside the gene matches. Germline values: CDR1 SNHLY, CDR2 FYNNEI. The CDR3 is CAGQGARNQPQHF. CDR3 DNA sequence: TGTGCCGGTCAGGGGGCAAGGAATCAGCCCCAGCATTTT. Looking up the rest from reference TRBV2 and TRBJ1-5 gives the full variable domain: EPEVTQTPSHQVTQMGQEVILRCVPISNHLYFYWYRQILGQKVEFLVSFYNNEISEKSEIFDDQFSVERPDGSNFTLKIRSTKLEDSAMYFCAGQGARNQPQHFGDGTRLSIL.

The J gene is TRBJ1-1, the V gene TRBV2, with TRBD1 matching 8 bases. CDR1 is SNHLY and CDR2 is FYNNEI in the germline V gene. Unmatched junction bases numbered 15, after V lost 6 bases and J lost 6 bases. This CDR3 is built from 16 residues. The CDR3 DNA is TGTGCCAGCAGCGCCCTACCACAGGGGGTAGGGCCTGAAGCTTTCTTT. Protein sequence: CASSALPQGVGPEAFF.

The chain has TRBV28 and TRBJ2-3; 7 positions agree with TRBD2. J lost 0 bases, V lost 8 bases, and 11 bases had no gene match. The germline CDR1 and CDR2 sequences are MDHEN and SYDVKM. The CDR3 loop spans 16 amino acids. CDR3 coding DNA: TGTGCCAGCGGACGAATTAGCGGGCCCAGCACAGATACGCAGTATTTT. This translates into CASGRISGPSTDTQYF.

This chain uses TRBV5-1 with TRBJ2-5; maybe TRBD2 (5 bases). Germline values: CDR1 SGHRS, CDR2 YFSETQ. V was shortened by 0 bases and J by 0 bases, with 6 bases between the two germline ends. The CDR3 totals 14 residues. CDR3 region: CASSLAGNQETQYF. Here the CDR3 DNA reads TGCGCCAGCAGCTTGGCGGGAAACCAAGAGACCCAGTACTTC.

CDR3 loop: CASSLARNSGLQETQYF. As DNA, the CDR3 is TGTGCCAGCAGCTTAGCGCGGAATAGCGGATTACAAGAGACCCAGTACTTC. This sequence joins TRBV7-2 and TRBJ2-5; TRBD2 might be the D (6 bases). The CDR3 runs to 17 residues. V dropped 0 bases and J dropped 2 bases, with 16 bases sitting between them. Germline assignment: CDR1 SGHTA and CDR2 FQGNSA.

The CDR3 loop reads CASSLARQGTTEAFF. The CDR3 DNA follows: TGCGCCAGCAGCTTGGCCCGACAGGGAACGACTGAAGCTTTCTTT. The chain joins TRBV5-1 to TRBJ1-1, with TRBD1 identical over 7 bases. V trimming: 0 bases; J trimming: 5 bases; junction bases outside the gene matches: 7. From germline, CDR1 is SGHRS and CDR2 YFSETQ. CDR3 length: 15 residues.

The chain is built from TRBV6-1 and TRBJ2-7; D unresolved. Trimming took 4 bases from V and 6 from J, leaving 22 bases between them. CDR1 MNHNS and CDR2 SASEGT come from the germline V gene. The CDR3 consists of 16 residues. The CDR3 loop reads CASSVITTPLRSEQYF. In DNA, the CDR3 is TGTGCCAGCAGTGTCATTACGACCCCTTTGCGGTCCGAGCAGTACTTC.

The rearrangement links TRBV5-1 to TRBJ1-4; D is perhaps TRBD1 (5 bases). Looked up from germline, CDR1 is SGHRS and CDR2 is YFSETQ. V dropped 0 bases and J dropped 4 bases, with 7 bases sitting between them. The CDR3 has 14 amino acids. CDR3 DNA: TGCGCCAGCAGCTTGGGGACAATTAATGAAAAACTGTTTTTT. This translates into CASSLGTINEKLFF.

J is TRBJ2-7 and V is TRBV19; D possibly corresponds to TRBD1 (6 bases). V was shortened by 7 bases and J by 0 bases, with 16 bases between the two germline ends. This CDR3 contains 15 residues. CDR1 and CDR2 (germline): LNHDA, SQIVND (reference sequence). CDR3 bases: TGTGCCAGTAATCCGGGACACCAGAGCTCCTACGAGCAGTACTTC. This translates into CASNPGHQSSYEQYF.

This chain links TRBV30 with TRBJ2-1, with 7 bases aligning to TRBD2. CDR1 is GTSNPN, CDR2 SVGIG, per germline (reference sequence). The CDR3 runs 13 residues. The J segment lost 7 bases and the V segment lost 2 bases, leaving 5 bases of the junction unmatched. The CDR3 is CAWSSGLGNEQFF. CDR3 DNA sequence: TGTGCCTGGAGTTCCGGACTAGGAAATGAGCAGTTCTTC.

The chain combines TRBV14 with TRBJ1-1, with TRBD1 matching over 8 bases. The CDR3 extends over 15 amino acids. CDR1 and CDR2 from the germline V gene are SGHDN and FVKESK. Trimming took 4 bases from V and 4 from J; bases not matched to a gene: 8. The CDR3 sequence is CASSRRTGRGTEAFF. CDR3 sequence (DNA): TGTGCCAGCAGCCGCAGGACAGGGAGAGGCACTGAAGCTTTCTTT.

This rearrangement joins TRBV29-1 to TRBJ2-7, with a possible D match to TRBD1 (7 bases). Germline CDR1 SQVTM, CDR2 ANQGSEA. The CDR3 spans 13 residues. Trimming stripped 4 bases from V and 4 bases from J, with 14 bases between. CDR3 sequence: CSVVGRGVYEQYF. CDR3 DNA: TGCAGCGTTGTTGGCAGGGGGGTTTACGAGCAGTACTTC.

The V and J genes are TRBV4-1 and TRBJ2-7, with D hard to call. Germline V gene data show CDR1 as MGHRA and CDR2 as YSYEKL. The V end lost 3 bases, the J end lost 5 bases, and 17 bases lay between the germline ends. This CDR3 has 15 amino acids. As DNA, the CDR3 is TGCGCCAGCAGCCATGCCCCGGGTGTCGTTGACGAGCAGTACTTC. Translation gives CASSHAPGVVDEQYF.

The chain links TRBV7-8 to TRBJ2-7, with 9 bases lining up with TRBD2. The CDR3 covers 17 residues. The V and J ends lost 0 bases and 2 bases, in that order; junction bases with no gene match: 8. Germline CDR1 reads SGHVS; CDR2 reads FQNEAQ. The CDR3 DNA sequence: TGTGCCAGCAGCTTAGCTAGCGGGAGTATGTGGGCCTACGAGCAGTACTTC. It encodes CASSLASGSMWAYEQYF. Combining the CDR3 with reference TRBV7-8 and TRBJ2-7 gives the whole variable domain GAGVSQSPRYKVAKRGQDVALRCDPISGHVSLFWYQQALGQGPEFLTYFQNEAQLDKSGLPSDRFFAERPEGSVSTLKIQRTQQEDSAVYLCASSLASGSMWAYEQYFGPGTRLTVT.

The rearrangement uses TRBV30 and TRBJ1-5; weak D call: TRBD1 (5 bases). This CDR3 contains 13 residues. V shed 0 bases and J shed 9 bases, with 12 bases lying between them. Germline V lookup: CDR1 GTSNPN, CDR2 SVGIG (reference sequence). This CDR3 is CAWSVAGGGPQHF. The CDR3 nucleotides are TGTGCCTGGAGTGTAGCCGGGGGAGGGCCCCAGCATTTT.

This clone was seen more than once but under ten times. The V call is TRBV5-1, the J call TRBJ1-3, with 8 bases fitting TRBD1. J was trimmed by 1 base and V by 4 bases; bases with no gene match: 1. CDR1 and CDR2 (germline): SGHRS, YFSETQ. The CDR3 totals 14 residues. The CDR3 nucleotides are TGCGCCAGCAGCCAGGGGGCATCTGGAAACACCATATATTTT. It is translated as CASSQGASGNTIYF. The full variable domain, rest sourced from reference TRBV5-1 and TRBJ1-3, is KAGVTQTPRYLIKTRGQQVTLSCSPISGHRSVSWYQQTPGQGLQFLFEYFSETQRNKGNFPGRFSGRQFSNSRSEMNVSTLELGDSALYLCASSQGASGNTIYFGEGSWLTVV.